The 5 T cell receptor beta chains given below trace back to one sample, sequenced in a study of chemoradiotherapy in HPV16-positive cancers. Generated by immunoSEQ multiplex PCR, the TCRdb table keeps only in-frame clones and is missing some. The sample has 15,000 to 20,000 clones; about 90% are singletons. The sequencing used blood, collected from a patient who underwent chemoradiotherapy. Source of these receptors: a human donor with HPV-associated anogenital cancer.

In the case of this clone: Germline is not matched at one junction end, which may reflect a read error. CDR3 in DNA: TGTGCTAGCAGCTTAGCGGGTCCCGGGGAGCTGTTTTTT. Encoded protein: CASSLAGPGELFF. The J gene is TRBJ2-2, the V gene TRBV7-7; 7 positions agree with TRBD2. Germline V gene lookup returns CDR1 SSHAT and CDR2 FNYEAQ (reference sequence). The CDR3 covers 13 residues.

This chain links TRBV6-5 with TRBJ2-3; 7 nucleotides agree with TRBD1. Germline-derived CDR1 and CDR2 are MNHEY and SVGAGI. The CDR3 totals 15 residues. After removal of 8 bases from V and 1 base from J, the junction contained 9 bases not matched to a gene. The CDR3 DNA follows: TGTGCCAGCCCAGGGGGATCCGGTGGCACAGATACGCAGTATTTT. As protein: CASPGGSGGTDTQYF.

The CDR3 spells CATRFGRGGGEQFF. In DNA, the CDR3 is TGTGCCACACGCTTCGGCAGGGGGGGCGGTGAGCAGTTCTTC. This chain uses TRBV6-1 with TRBJ2-1; D tentatively reads TRBD1 or TRBD2 (7 bases each). The CDR3 is 14 residues long. Per the germline V gene, CDR1 is MNHNS and CDR2 is SASEGT. Trimming pared 10 bases from V and 9 bases from J, leaving 22 bases between.

The count of this clone is one. The rearrangement uses TRBV5-4 and TRBJ2-2, with D perhaps TRBD1 (6 bases). This CDR3 comprises 14 residues. Germline values: CDR1 SGHNT, CDR2 YYREEE (reference sequence). V gave up 4 bases and J gave up 1 base, with 8 bases separating them. The DNA for the CDR3 is TGTGCCAGCAGCCCGACAGGGAACACCGGGGAGCTGTTTTTT. As protein: CASSPTGNTGELFF.

This chain connects TRBV7-2 to TRBJ2-7; 9 positions agree with TRBD1. The CDR3 is made up of 14 amino acids. After removal of 5 bases from V and 4 bases from J, the junction contained 6 bases not matched to a gene. Germline V lookup: CDR1 SGHTA, CDR2 FQGNSA. CDR3 sequence reads: CASSTTGGGYEQYF. CDR3 DNA sequence: TGTGCCAGCAGCACAACAGGGGGCGGGTACGAGCAGTACTTC.